Detailed here is one T cell receptor (beta chain). Its specificity is unknown. This CDR3 has 15 residues. The V gene end was trimmed by 0 bases and the J gene end by 2 bases; junction bases not matched to a gene: 2. Germline CDR1 is SGHRS and CDR2 is YFSETQ. Some clones are missing from TCRdb's copy, which holds only in-frame ones; the method was immunoSEQ multiplex PCR. Seen here are about 140,000 clones, 90% to 95% observed once, and the top ten hold 12%. The data are from a study of T cell responses to AZD1222 COVID-19 vaccine. Regarding the study as a whole: After the peak T cell response, and only then, were repertoires sampled.

The receptor was derived from an adult who had recovered from COVID-19. The chain uses TRBV5-1 and TRBJ2-7, with TRBD2 identical over 10 bases. The sample in question was peripheral blood, obtained after recovery from COVID-19. The DNA of the CDR3 is TGCGCCAGCAGCTTGGCCGGGACTAGCGCCTACGAGCAGTACTTC. This encodes CASSLAGTSAYEQYF.